This TCR beta chain was documented in a study of blood T cell repertoires in COVID-19. Study background: Donors in the United States, Italy and Spain gave samples during acute or convalescent COVID-19. Sample material is recorded as cDNA or gDNA derived from T cells, B-cell-depleted T cells, or PBMCs.

Per the germline V gene, CDR1 is SGDLS and CDR2 is YYNGEE. The CDR3 sequence is 14 residues long. The ends lost 2 bases at V and 7 bases at J; junction bases unmatched: 9. Per the original methods: Quantification of nucleated cells was approximated via reference gene primer amplification. Libraries were prepared by immunoSEQ multiplex PCR; TCRdb keeps only in-frame clonotypes and omits some of them. V and J calls and clone size are copied from that table; D and trimming were computed from the DNA. Among around 230,000 clones listed, around 82% were seen once. The specimen sequenced was peripheral blood. The source is a woman in her forties or fifties with acute or convalescent COVID-19. The V call is TRBV9, the J call TRBJ2-7, with TRBD1 matching over 7 bases. The CDR3 DNA follows: TGTGCCAGCAGCGTCCGGGACAGACAAAATGAGCAGTACTTC. This codes for CASSVRDRQNEQYF.